The sequence of this T cell receptor (beta chain) was determined in a study of cytomegalovirus exposure and HLA in healthy donors. The V gene end was trimmed by 5 bases and the J gene end by 3 bases; junction bases not matched to a gene: 7. CDR3 length: 15 amino acids. Germline loops: CDR1 SGHRS, CDR2 YFSETQ. Data came from immunoSEQ multiplex PCR; TCRdb stores just in-frame clones and leaves some out. The table records over 200,000 clones, roughly 87% of them present only once. The sequenced material came from PBMCs. This clonotype was obtained from a woman in her 30s in good health and CMV-seronegative. J is TRBJ1-1 and V is TRBV5-1; 10 positions match TRBD1. In DNA, the CDR3 is TGCGCCAGCAGGGACCGACAGGGGGCGGACACTGAAGCTTTCTTT. Translating it yields CASRDRQGADTEAFF.